The rows below give T cell receptor beta chains drawn from one sample of a study of cytomegalovirus exposure and HLA in healthy donors. Sequenced by immunoSEQ multiplex PCR; TCRdb stores in-frame clones only, minus some. This sample has roughly 180,000 clones, with roughly four fifths found just once. The sample consisted of PBMCs. The receptors come from a man aged 18-30 years in good health and CMV-seronegative. The conserved cysteine and the conserved F or W are not part of the CDR3 here. Fields, in order: J gene, V gene, CDR3 protein.

j_call: TRBJ2-1
v_call: TRBV5-1
cdr3_aa: ASSRDSASYNEQF

j_call: TRBJ2-2
v_call: TRBV13
cdr3_aa: ASSLGPGGSAGELF

j_call: TRBJ1-2
v_call: TRBV19
cdr3_aa: ASNNPGGPAGYT

j_call: TRBJ1-1
v_call: TRBV18
cdr3_aa: ASSPMEGGRDTEAF

j_call: TRBJ2-1
v_call: TRBV6-1
cdr3_aa: ASRGSLNEQF

j_call: TRBJ2-2
v_call: TRBV27
cdr3_aa: ASSYSGGSLTGELF

j_call: TRBJ2-1
v_call: TRBV30
cdr3_aa: AWSIIAGVGEQF

j_call: TRBJ1-4
v_call: TRBV5-6
cdr3_aa: ASSLGQGALGEKLF

j_call: TRBJ1-6
v_call: TRBV21-1
cdr3_aa: ASSKEDPGGNSPLH

j_call: TRBJ1-1
v_call: TRBV29-1
cdr3_aa: SVSKGLNTEAF

j_call: TRBJ1-1
v_call: TRBV23-1
cdr3_aa: ASSQTGQMNTEAF

j_call: TRBJ2-1
v_call: TRBV6-4
cdr3_aa: ASSDSGGANEQF

j_call: TRBJ2-4
v_call: TRBV28
cdr3_aa: ASSLSQFAKNIQY

j_call: TRBJ2-7
v_call: TRBV2
cdr3_aa: ASSEVLGRDYEQY

j_call: TRBJ1-3
v_call: TRBV7-9
cdr3_aa: ASSLGAASGNTIY

j_call: TRBJ2-1
v_call: TRBV4-2
cdr3_aa: ASSQNFEQF

j_call: TRBJ1-1
v_call: TRBV6-1
cdr3_aa: ASSAGGQGGKTEAF

j_call: TRBJ2-1
v_call: TRBV5-1
cdr3_aa: ASSLAAGSKGEQF

j_call: TRBJ2-2
v_call: TRBV6-5
cdr3_aa: ASRTGLGATGELF

j_call: TRBJ1-5
v_call: TRBV19
cdr3_aa: ASSFRGQPQH

j_call: TRBJ1-5
v_call: TRBV10-3
cdr3_aa: AISDRPGDGSNQPQH

j_call: TRBJ1-1
v_call: TRBV7-3
cdr3_aa: ASRRGRENTEAF

j_call: TRBJ1-2
v_call: TRBV4-1
cdr3_aa: ASSQVGTWALGYT

j_call: TRBJ2-2
v_call: TRBV19
cdr3_aa: ASSGRLNTGELF

j_call: TRBJ2-3
v_call: TRBV7-9
cdr3_aa: ASSLEGGARTDTQY

j_call: TRBJ1-1
v_call: TRBV28
cdr3_aa: ASTTLGRDMNTEAF

j_call: TRBJ2-3
v_call: TRBV7-9
cdr3_aa: ASSRTTGGRTDTQY

j_call: TRBJ1-2
v_call: TRBV14
cdr3_aa: ASSQDHGTALIGGYT

j_call: TRBJ1-1
v_call: TRBV7-6
cdr3_aa: ASSLVPGKGTEAF

j_call: TRBJ1-1
v_call: TRBV15
cdr3_aa: ATSREVGGGTEAF

j_call: TRBJ1-4
v_call: TRBV5-4
cdr3_aa: ASSLDRGGEKLF

j_call: TRBJ2-3
v_call: TRBV2
cdr3_aa: ASTIGRQARNTDTQY

j_call: TRBJ2-5
v_call: TRBV10-3
cdr3_aa: ATGGAEETQY

j_call: TRBJ1-5
v_call: TRBV7-8
cdr3_aa: ASSYGTAEIANQPQH

j_call: TRBJ2-7
v_call: TRBV2
cdr3_aa: ASSEKAGVYEQY

j_call: TRBJ2-1
v_call: TRBV5-1
cdr3_aa: ASSWRTGLAGAQAYNEQF